The 4 T cell receptor beta chains below come from one sample, sequenced in a study of blood T cell repertoires in COVID-19. Clones were read by immunoSEQ multiplex PCR, and TCRdb kept only the in-frame ones, dropping some. The sample has about 270,000 clones; approximately 86% are singletons. Sequencing input: peripheral blood. These receptors originate from a woman between 18 and 29 years old with acute or convalescent COVID-19.

V gene TRBV28 combines with J gene TRBJ1-2; D might be TRBD1 (5 bases). CDR3 length: 14 amino acids. In germline, CDR1 is MDHEN, CDR2 SYDVKM. The V end lost 7 bases, the J end lost 5 bases, and 17 bases lay between the germline ends. The CDR3 DNA reads as TGTGCCAGCACCTTCACCACGGGGGTTTATGGCTACACCTTC. Translated, it gives CASTFTTGVYGYTF.

This clone was detected only a few times. V gene TRBV4-3 combines with J gene TRBJ2-1; the match to TRBD1 covers 11 bases. Germline loops: CDR1 LGHNA, CDR2 YSLEER. Unmatched junction bases numbered 7, after V lost 3 bases and J lost 6 bases. The CDR3 is made up of 16 amino acids. The CDR3 region has the DNA TGCGCCAGCAGCCATCGTACCGGGACAGGGGGCAATGAGCAGTTCTTC. Protein product: CASSHRTGTGGNEQFF.

The chain recombines TRBV19 with TRBJ2-2; D might be TRBD1 (6 bases). This CDR3 is 17 amino acids long. V lost 1 base, J lost 5 bases, and 17 bases lay in between. Germline CDR1 is LNHDA and CDR2 is SQIVND (reference sequence). The CDR3 sequence: CASSIAQGYAPTGELFF. CDR3 DNA sequence: TGTGCCAGTAGTATAGCGCAGGGGTATGCCCCTACCGGGGAGCTGTTTTTT.

The chain recombines TRBV28 with TRBJ1-1, with D uncertain. Trimming left V 7 bases short and J 0 bases short, with 3 bases between. Germline V CDR1 and CDR2: MDHEN, SYDVKM. The CDR3 sequence is 11 residues long. The CDR3 nucleotides read TGTGCCAGCACCGTGAACACTGAAGCTTTCTTT. It encodes CASTVNTEAFF.